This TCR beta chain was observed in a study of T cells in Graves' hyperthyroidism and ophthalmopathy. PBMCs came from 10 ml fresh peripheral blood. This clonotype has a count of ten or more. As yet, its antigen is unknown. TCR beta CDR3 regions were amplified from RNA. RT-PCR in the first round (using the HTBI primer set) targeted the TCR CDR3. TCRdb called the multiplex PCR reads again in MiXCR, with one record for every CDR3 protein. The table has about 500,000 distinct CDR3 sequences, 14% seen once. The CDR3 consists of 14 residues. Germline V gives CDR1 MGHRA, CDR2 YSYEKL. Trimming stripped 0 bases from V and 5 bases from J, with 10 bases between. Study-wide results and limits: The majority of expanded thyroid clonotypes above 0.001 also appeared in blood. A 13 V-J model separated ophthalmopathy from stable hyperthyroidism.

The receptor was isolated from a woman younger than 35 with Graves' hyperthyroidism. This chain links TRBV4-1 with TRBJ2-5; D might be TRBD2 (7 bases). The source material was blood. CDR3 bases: TGCGCCAGCAGCCAAGAGGGGGGGCTGGAGACCCAGTACTTC. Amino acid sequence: CASSQEGGLETQYF.